This T cell receptor beta chain came from a study of post-analysis software for immune sequencing data. Study at large: Included courses were relapsing-remitting and secondary progressive multiple sclerosis; progressive-relapsing multiple sclerosis was also included. Whole-study findings and limits: The authors found that F measure strongly co-clustered same-batch samples. The five TRBV segments detected at higher frequency in patients than in controls included TRBV5-6, TRBV5-1 and TRBV20-1.

To note about this clonotype: Its antigen is as yet unknown.

Germline loops: CDR1 LNHNV, CDR2 YYDKDF (reference sequence). The CDR3 is 13 residues long. Trimming shortened V by 1 base and J by 5 bases, and 8 bases separated the two germline ends. Incorporated into the TCR beta cDNA libraries were unique molecular identifiers, which served to reduce PCR and sequencing biases. T cells numbering roughly 0.9 to 10 million yielded cDNA molecules that totaled around 500,000. Each CDR3 protein is one row after TCRdb ran MiXCR on the PCR reads. The sample has hundreds of thousands of distinct CDR3 sequences, 25% to 30% seen once. This sequence originates from a girl under 18 with multiple sclerosis. The sequenced sample consisted of blood. V gene TRBV15 combines with J gene TRBJ1-1; D gene ambiguous. Here the CDR3 reads CATSRAAGTEAFF. The CDR3 coding sequence is TGTGCCACCAGCAGAGCGGCCGGGACTGAAGCTTTCTTT.